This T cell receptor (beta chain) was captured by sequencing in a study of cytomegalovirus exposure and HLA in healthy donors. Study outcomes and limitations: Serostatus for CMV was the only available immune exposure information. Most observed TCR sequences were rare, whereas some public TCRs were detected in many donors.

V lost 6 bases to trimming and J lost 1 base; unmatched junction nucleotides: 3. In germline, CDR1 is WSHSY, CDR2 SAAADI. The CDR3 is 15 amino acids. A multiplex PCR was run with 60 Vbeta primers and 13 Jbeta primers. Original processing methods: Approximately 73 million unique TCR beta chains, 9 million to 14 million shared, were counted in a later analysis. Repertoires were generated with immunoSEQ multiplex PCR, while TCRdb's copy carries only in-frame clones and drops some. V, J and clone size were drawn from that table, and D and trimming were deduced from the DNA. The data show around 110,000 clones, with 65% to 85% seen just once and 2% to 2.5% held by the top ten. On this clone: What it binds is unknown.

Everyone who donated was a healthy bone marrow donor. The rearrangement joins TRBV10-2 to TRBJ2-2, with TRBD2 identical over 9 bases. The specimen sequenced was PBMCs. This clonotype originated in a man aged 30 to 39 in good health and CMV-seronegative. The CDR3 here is CASRRLAENTGELFF. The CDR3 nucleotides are TGCGCCAGCAGAAGACTAGCGGAGAACACCGGGGAGCTGTTTTTT.